What follows are 14 T cell receptor beta chains derived from one specimen sequenced in a study of blood T cell repertoires in COVID-19. Profiling relied on immunoSEQ multiplex PCR, and the TCRdb table lists in-frame clones only, not all of them. The sample yields approximately 70,000 clones, 87% seen once. Sequencing was carried out using peripheral blood. The receptors here all came from a woman aged 50 to 60 with acute or convalescent COVID-19.

The chain links TRBV4-1 to TRBJ1-5; no firm D call. The V and J ends lost 3 bases and 3 bases respectively, with 6 bases between them. The germline V gene encodes CDR1 MGHRA and CDR2 YSYEKL. CDR3 length: 13 amino acids. The CDR3 loop reads CASSHEHNQPQHF. DNA of the CDR3: TGCGCCAGCAGCCACGAACACAATCAGCCCCAGCATTTT.

The chain uses TRBV7-2 and TRBJ2-1; 14 nucleotides agree with TRBD2. The V segment lost 2 bases and the J segment 8 bases; nucleotides outside the gene matches: 5. Germline V lookup: CDR1 SGHTA, CDR2 FQGNSA. CDR3 length equals 16 residues. The CDR3 DNA is TGTGCCAGCAGCTTAAACCCGGGACTAGCGGGAGATGAGCAGTTCTTC. The encoded protein is CASSLNPGLAGDEQFF. Full variable domain (missing parts from reference TRBV7-2 and TRBJ2-1): GAGVSQSPSNKVTEKGKDVELRCDPISGHTALYWYRQSLGQGLEFLIYFQGNSAPDKSGLPSDRFSAERTGGSVSTLTIQRTQQEDSAVYLCASSLNPGLAGDEQFFGPGTRLTVL.

The chain recombines TRBV28 with TRBJ2-1, with TRBD2 matching over 14 bases. The germline V gene has CDR1 MDHEN and CDR2 SYDVKM. CDR3 length equals 16 residues. V gave up 4 bases and J gave up 12 bases; unmatched junction bases: 11. Written as DNA, the CDR3 is TGTGCCAGCAGTTCCTCGGGACTAGCGGGAGAAATAGTGCAGTTCTTC. Amino acids: CASSSSGLAGEIVQFF. The full variable domain, in which reference TRBV28 and TRBJ2-1 provide the parts outside the CDR3, is DVKVTQSSRYLVKRTGEKVFLECVQDMDHENMFWYRQDPGLGLRLIYFSYDVKMKEKGDIPEGYSVSREKKERFSLILESASTNQTSMYLCASSSSGLAGEIVQFFGPGTRLTVL.

The chain carries TRBV27 and TRBJ1-1; D is unclear. Trimming left V 0 bases short and J 5 bases short, with 7 bases between. Germline V CDR1 and CDR2: MNHEY, SMNVEV (reference sequence). The CDR3 is 13 amino acids. The CDR3 here is CASSLSPRTEAFF. The CDR3 DNA is TGTGCCAGCAGTTTATCCCCCAGAACTGAAGCTTTCTTT.

The V call is TRBV30, the J call TRBJ1-2; the match to TRBD1 covers 8 bases. Germline trimming cut 2 bases from V and 1 base from J; bases unmatched to any gene: 3. This CDR3 comprises 14 residues. Germline CDR1 is GTSNPN and CDR2 is SVGIG (reference sequence). The CDR3 coding sequence is TGTGCCTGGAGTCACGACAGGGGTAACTATGGCTACACCTTC. Protein sequence: CAWSHDRGNYGYTF.

The chain joins TRBV18 to TRBJ2-2, with TRBD2 matching over 13 bases. CDR3 length: 17 residues. V shed 3 bases and J 0 bases; nucleotides not matched to a gene: 1. CDR1 KGHSH and CDR2 LQKENI come from the germline V gene. CDR3 sequence (DNA): TGTGCCAGCTCACCGGGACTAGCGGGATCGAACACCGGGGAGCTGTTTTTT. It encodes CASSPGLAGSNTGELFF.

The chain is built from TRBV3-1 (or the pseudogene TRBV3-2) and TRBJ1-1; maybe TRBD1 (6 bases). In germline, CDR1 is LGHDT, CDR2 YNNKEL (reference sequence). This CDR3 region has 13 residues. With 1 base removed from V and 4 bases from J, the gap between germline ends came to 7 bases. The CDR3 coding sequence is TGTGCCAGCAGCCAAGTCAGGGGCACTGAAGCTTTCTTT. Translation: CASSQVRGTEAFF.

The rearrangement links TRBV14 to TRBJ1-4; TRBD1 agrees at 7 bases. The germline V gene encodes CDR1 SGHDN and CDR2 FVKESK. This CDR3 contains 15 residues. The J segment lost 8 bases and the V segment lost 5 bases, leaving 11 bases of the junction unmatched. The CDR3 sequence is CASSIAGTALEKLFF. In nucleotides, the CDR3 is TGTGCCAGCAGCATAGCCGGGACAGCTCTGGAAAAACTGTTTTTT. The whole variable domain, remainder taken from reference TRBV14 and TRBJ1-4, is EAGVTQFPSHSVIEKGQTVTLRCDPISGHDNLYWYRRVMGKEIKFLLHFVKESKQDESGMPNNRFLAERTGGTYSTLKVQPAELEDSGVYFCASSIAGTALEKLFFGSGTQLSVL.

The rearrangement uses TRBV2 and TRBJ1-4; TRBD1 agrees at 9 bases. The CDR3 loop spans 15 amino acids. V shed 7 bases and J 4 bases; nucleotides not matched to a gene: 7. CDR1 and CDR2 (germline): SNHLY, FYNNEI. The CDR3 region has the DNA TGTGCCAGCAATGTACAGGGGGCGGGTAATGAAAAACTGTTTTTT. It codes for CASNVQGAGNEKLFF.

The chain combines TRBV28 with TRBJ2-7; 7 bases align to TRBD1. V shed 1 base, J shed 2 bases, and the junction held 8 bases outside the gene matches. The germline gives CDR1 MDHEN, CDR2 SYDVKM. The CDR3 runs to 16 residues. In DNA form, the CDR3 reads TGTGCCAGCAGTTTATTCGGGCGACAGGGTACCTACGAGCAGTACTTC. Translating gives CASSLFGRQGTYEQYF.

The gene calls are TRBV14 and TRBJ2-1; 7 bases align to TRBD2. J gave up 9 bases and V 4 bases, and 15 bases lay outside the gene matches. The CDR3 runs 16 residues. Germline values: CDR1 SGHDN, CDR2 FVKESK. CDR3 sequence: CASSRPRGVGRTEQFF. CDR3 coding DNA: TGTGCCAGCAGCCGCCCCCGGGGGGTGGGGAGGACTGAGCAGTTCTTC.

The chain couples TRBV7-3 to TRBJ2-2; the match to TRBD2 covers 9 bases. The V and J ends lost 6 bases and 7 bases, in that order; junction bases with no gene match: 9. The CDR3 is made up of 15 amino acids. Germline V CDR1 and CDR2: SGHTA, FQGTGA. The CDR3 bases are TGTGCCAGCAGGTCTAGCGGGGCCTCGATCGGGGAGCTGTTTTTT. This codes for CASRSSGASIGELFF.

The rearrangement links TRBV7-2 to TRBJ1-2; D is undetermined. CDR1 and CDR2 (germline): SGHTA, FQGNSA. This CDR3 comprises 14 residues. Trimming removed 5 bases at V and 2 bases at J, with 12 bases between. The CDR3 bases are TGTGCCAGCAGCCTAAAGGCGGGGAACTATGGCTACACCTTC. The encoded protein is CASSLKAGNYGYTF.

The chain recombines TRBV11-2 with TRBJ1-5; 8 nucleotides match TRBD1. This CDR3 is built from 15 residues. The V gene end was trimmed by 3 bases and the J gene end by 5 bases; junction bases not matched to a gene: 6. CDR1 SGHAT and CDR2 FQNNGV come from the germline V gene. CDR3 in DNA: TGTGCCAGCAGCTTGGAACCAGGGGGCCATCAGCCCCAGCATTTT. It translates to CASSLEPGGHQPQHF.